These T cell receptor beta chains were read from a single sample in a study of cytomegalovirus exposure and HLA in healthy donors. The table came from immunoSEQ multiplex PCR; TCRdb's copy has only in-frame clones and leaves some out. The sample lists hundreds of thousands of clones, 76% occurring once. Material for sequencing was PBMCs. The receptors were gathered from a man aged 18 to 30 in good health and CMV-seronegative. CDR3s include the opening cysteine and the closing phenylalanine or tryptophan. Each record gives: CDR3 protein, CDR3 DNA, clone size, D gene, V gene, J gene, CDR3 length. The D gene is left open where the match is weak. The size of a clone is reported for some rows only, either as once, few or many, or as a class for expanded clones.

cdr3_aa: CASSLGYQGPRQYF; cdr3_nt: TGTGCCAGCAGTCTGGGATATCAGGGGCCCAGGCAGTATTTT; clone_size: once; d_call: -; v_call: TRBV2; j_call: TRBJ2-3; cdr3_length: 14
cdr3_aa: CASSLGLTATYEQYF; cdr3_nt: TGTGCCAGCAGCTTAGGCCTGACAGCCACCTACGAGCAGTACTTC; clone_size: -; d_call: -; v_call: TRBV7-8; j_call: TRBJ2-7; cdr3_length: 15
cdr3_aa: CASSEQGYGYTF; cdr3_nt: TGTGCCAGCAGTGAACAGGGCTATGGCTACACCTTC; clone_size: few; d_call: -; v_call: TRBV2; j_call: TRBJ1-2; cdr3_length: 12
cdr3_aa: CSVGTEGSPLHF; cdr3_nt: TGCAGCGTGGGGACAGAAGGTTCACCCCTCCACTTT; clone_size: -; d_call: TRBD1; v_call: TRBV29-1; j_call: TRBJ1-6; cdr3_length: 12
cdr3_aa: CASRRGGSYEQYF; cdr3_nt: TGTGCCAGCAGGCGGGGCGGCTCCTACGAGCAGTACTTC; clone_size: -; d_call: -; v_call: TRBV6-1; j_call: TRBJ2-7; cdr3_length: 13
cdr3_aa: CASSVGQGAPTGELFF; cdr3_nt: TGTGCCAGCAGCGTAGGACAGGGAGCTCCAACCGGGGAGCTGTTTTTT; clone_size: -; d_call: TRBD1; v_call: TRBV9; j_call: TRBJ2-2; cdr3_length: 16
cdr3_aa: CASSRGRDYGYTF; cdr3_nt: TGTGCCAGCAGCAGGGGTAGGGACTATGGCTACACCTTC; clone_size: -; d_call: -; v_call: TRBV6-4; j_call: TRBJ1-2; cdr3_length: 13
cdr3_aa: CAGGGGGTDTQYF; cdr3_nt: TGTGCCGGGGGGGGCGGGGGCACAGATACGCAGTATTTT; clone_size: -; d_call: -; v_call: TRBV2; j_call: TRBJ2-3; cdr3_length: 13
cdr3_aa: CASSQGPKERESSYEQYF; cdr3_nt: TGCGCCAGCAGTCAAGGACCTAAAGAGCGGGAGTCCTCCTACGAGCAGTACTTC; clone_size: few; d_call: TRBD2; v_call: TRBV23-1; j_call: TRBJ2-7; cdr3_length: 18
cdr3_aa: CASSLTGGGELFF; cdr3_nt: TGCGCCAGCAGTCTGACAGGGGGCGGGGAGCTGTTTTTT; clone_size: -; d_call: TRBD1; v_call: TRBV10-1; j_call: TRBJ2-2; cdr3_length: 13
cdr3_aa: CASSSLPTYYGYTF; cdr3_nt: TGTGCCAGCAGCTCTTTACCCACTTACTATGGCTACACCTTC; clone_size: -; d_call: -; v_call: TRBV5-8; j_call: TRBJ1-2; cdr3_length: 14
cdr3_aa: CASSISGVVGNTIYF; cdr3_nt: TGTGCCAGCAGCATTTCGGGGGTTGTTGGAAACACCATATATTTT; clone_size: -; d_call: -; v_call: TRBV7-9; j_call: TRBJ1-3; cdr3_length: 15
cdr3_aa: CASSPAPGAEHNF; cdr3_nt: TGCGCCAGCAGCCCGGCCCCAGGGGCAGAGCATAACTTC; clone_size: -; d_call: -; v_call: TRBV5-1; j_call: TRBJ2-5; cdr3_length: 13
cdr3_aa: CASSHGRGLFF; cdr3_nt: TGTGCCAGCAGCCACGGACGGGGGCTGTTTTTT; clone_size: -; d_call: -; v_call: TRBV11-3; j_call: TRBJ2-2; cdr3_length: 11
cdr3_aa: CASSPRGGPTNYGYTF; cdr3_nt: TGCGCCAGCAGCCCAAGGGGGGGGCCGACTAACTATGGCTACACCTTC; clone_size: few; d_call: -; v_call: TRBV4-1; j_call: TRBJ1-2; cdr3_length: 16
cdr3_aa: CSVDTARGYGYTF; cdr3_nt: TGCAGCGTTGACACCGCGCGGGGCTATGGCTACACCTTC; clone_size: -; d_call: -; v_call: TRBV29-1; j_call: TRBJ1-2; cdr3_length: 13
cdr3_aa: CASKLATGANVLTF; cdr3_nt: TGTGCCAGCAAACTAGCGACTGGGGCCAACGTCCTGACTTTC; clone_size: -; d_call: TRBD2; v_call: TRBV2; j_call: TRBJ2-6; cdr3_length: 14
cdr3_aa: CATSTGYTSTDTQYF; cdr3_nt: TGTGCCACTTCCACAGGGTACACTAGCACAGATACGCAGTATTTT; clone_size: few; d_call: -; v_call: TRBV2; j_call: TRBJ2-3; cdr3_length: 15
cdr3_aa: CASSLEGRAGQPQHF; cdr3_nt: TGTGCCAGCAGCTTAGAGGGCAGGGCGGGACAGCCCCAGCATTTT; clone_size: -; d_call: -; v_call: TRBV11-2; j_call: TRBJ1-5; cdr3_length: 15
cdr3_aa: CASSQGLAPYYNEQFF; cdr3_nt: TGCGCCAGCAGCCAAGGACTAGCGCCATACTACAATGAGCAGTTCTTC; clone_size: -; d_call: TRBD2; v_call: TRBV4-1; j_call: TRBJ2-1; cdr3_length: 16
cdr3_aa: CASSLETSSADTQYF; cdr3_nt: TGTGCCAGCAGCTTGGAGACTAGCTCGGCAGATACGCAGTATTTT; clone_size: few; d_call: TRBD2; v_call: TRBV5-4; j_call: TRBJ2-3; cdr3_length: 15
cdr3_aa: CAWSLTGGSYEQYF; cdr3_nt: TGTGCCTGGAGTCTAACAGGGGGCTCCTACGAGCAGTACTTC; clone_size: -; d_call: TRBD1; v_call: TRBV30; j_call: TRBJ2-7; cdr3_length: 14
cdr3_aa: CASSGPGQGSGANVLTF; cdr3_nt: TGTGCCAGCAGCGGACCGGGACAGGGCTCTGGGGCCAACGTCCTGACTTTC; clone_size: -; d_call: TRBD1; v_call: TRBV2; j_call: TRBJ2-6; cdr3_length: 17
cdr3_aa: CATLRPYRGEAFF; cdr3_nt: TGTGCCACCCTTCGTCCGTACCGGGGAGAAGCTTTCTTT; clone_size: -; d_call: -; v_call: TRBV28; j_call: TRBJ1-1; cdr3_length: 13
cdr3_aa: CASSETGLAPETQYF; cdr3_nt: TGTGCCAGCAGTGAAACCGGACTAGCTCCGGAGACCCAGTACTTC; clone_size: -; d_call: TRBD2; v_call: TRBV6-1; j_call: TRBJ2-5; cdr3_length: 15
cdr3_aa: CASSVTGSNYGYTF; cdr3_nt: TGTGCCAGCAGCGTGACAGGGTCTAACTATGGCTACACCTTC; clone_size: -; d_call: TRBD1; v_call: TRBV5-5; j_call: TRBJ1-2; cdr3_length: 14
cdr3_aa: CSAREPLGYTF; cdr3_nt: TGCAGTGCTAGAGAACCACTTGGCTACACCTTC; clone_size: -; d_call: -; v_call: TRBV20-1; j_call: TRBJ1-2; cdr3_length: 11
cdr3_aa: CASRKSDRGFYNEQFF; cdr3_nt: TGTGCCAGCAGGAAATCGGACAGGGGATTTTACAATGAGCAGTTCTTC; clone_size: -; d_call: TRBD1; v_call: TRBV2; j_call: TRBJ2-1; cdr3_length: 16
cdr3_aa: CASSPSGAGAAVRGYTF; cdr3_nt: TGTGCCAGTAGCCCCAGCGGGGCAGGAGCTGCGGTAAGGGGCTACACCTTC; clone_size: -; d_call: -; v_call: TRBV19; j_call: TRBJ1-2; cdr3_length: 17
cdr3_aa: CASSLGGGTVGNQPQHF; cdr3_nt: TGTGCCAGCAGCTTAGGAGGGGGCACAGTGGGGAATCAGCCCCAGCATTTT; clone_size: -; d_call: TRBD1; v_call: TRBV7-8; j_call: TRBJ1-5; cdr3_length: 17
cdr3_aa: CASSLAGPPQPQHF; cdr3_nt: TGTGCCAGCAGTTTAGCAGGGCCCCCTCAGCCCCAGCATTTT; clone_size: -; d_call: -; v_call: TRBV28; j_call: TRBJ1-5; cdr3_length: 14
cdr3_aa: CASSQDTLAATYEQYF; cdr3_nt: TGTGCCAGCAGCCAAGATACGCTAGCGGCAACCTACGAGCAGTACTTC; clone_size: -; d_call: TRBD2; v_call: TRBV4-2; j_call: TRBJ2-7; cdr3_length: 16
cdr3_aa: CSSSLSRGLAAYEQYF; cdr3_nt: TGTTCCAGCAGCTTAAGTAGGGGACTAGCGGCCTACGAGCAGTACTTC; clone_size: -; d_call: TRBD2; v_call: TRBV7-9; j_call: TRBJ2-7; cdr3_length: 16
cdr3_aa: CASSPERYNEQFF; cdr3_nt: TGTGCCAGCTCACCGGAGAGGTACAATGAGCAGTTCTTC; clone_size: -; d_call: -; v_call: TRBV18; j_call: TRBJ2-1; cdr3_length: 13
cdr3_aa: CASSETGATNTEAFF; cdr3_nt: TGTGCCAGCAGTGAGACAGGGGCTACGAACACTGAAGCTTTCTTT; clone_size: -; d_call: TRBD1; v_call: TRBV25-1; j_call: TRBJ1-1; cdr3_length: 15
cdr3_aa: CASSIDPTVGTNEKLFF; cdr3_nt: TGTGCCAGTAGTATAGACCCGACAGTCGGCACTAATGAAAAACTGTTTTTT; clone_size: -; d_call: -; v_call: TRBV19; j_call: TRBJ1-4; cdr3_length: 17
cdr3_aa: CASSQVGLAGLNEQFF; cdr3_nt: TGCGCCAGCAGCCAAGTCGGACTAGCGGGGCTCAATGAGCAGTTCTTC; clone_size: -; d_call: TRBD2; v_call: TRBV4-1; j_call: TRBJ2-1; cdr3_length: 16
cdr3_aa: CASRPGWNGELFF; cdr3_nt: TGTGCCAGCAGGCCCGGGTGGAACGGGGAGCTGTTTTTT; clone_size: -; d_call: -; v_call: TRBV7-2; j_call: TRBJ2-2; cdr3_length: 13
cdr3_aa: CASSYSRPGNPYEQYF; cdr3_nt: TGTGCCAGCAGTTACTCTCGCCCAGGGAACCCCTACGAGCAGTACTTC; clone_size: -; d_call: -; v_call: TRBV6-5; j_call: TRBJ2-7; cdr3_length: 16
cdr3_aa: CASSLDRAYGQYF; cdr3_nt: TGTGCCAGCAGCTTAGACAGGGCCTACGGGCAGTACTTC; clone_size: -; d_call: -; v_call: TRBV11-2; j_call: TRBJ2-7; cdr3_length: 13
cdr3_aa: CASSSDRGLSYNSPLHF; cdr3_nt: TGTGCCAGCAGTTCCGACAGGGGGCTGTCCTATAATTCACCCCTCCACTTT; clone_size: -; d_call: TRBD1; v_call: TRBV2; j_call: TRBJ1-6; cdr3_length: 17
cdr3_aa: CASSLDGGNYGYTF; cdr3_nt: TGTGCCAGCAGCTTAGACGGGGGTAACTATGGCTACACCTTC; clone_size: -; d_call: -; v_call: TRBV7-8; j_call: TRBJ1-2; cdr3_length: 14
cdr3_aa: CSVEIVGAAGELFF; cdr3_nt: TGCAGCGTTGAAATAGTTGGGGCGGCCGGGGAGCTGTTTTTT; clone_size: -; d_call: -; v_call: TRBV29-1; j_call: TRBJ2-2; cdr3_length: 14